This entry concerns a single TCR beta chain. Its antigen remains undetermined. It has no much larger one-base neighbor in the sample; base qualities were not kept. These data are taken from a study of technical replicates of blood from several donors (dated by TCRdb to about 2017). Receptors were amplified or captured by the immunoSEQ multiplex PCR assay. TCRdb re-hosts the immuneACCESS table, in-frame sequences only. Its copies lack some clones; in the studies checked, an unresolved V gene accounts for under half of them, and the cause for the rest is not known. The sample data list about 88,000 clones, and under 95% of these were observed just once. The ten largest clones capture approximately 0.3% of the sample. The sequenced material came from T cells isolated from PBMCs. The clonotype comes from a human donor in good health.

The CDR3 reads as follows: CASTPGRANVLTF. The DNA reads TGTGCCAGCACCCCCGGTAGGGCCAACGTCCTGACTTTC. The chain employs TRBV25-1 and TRBJ2-6, with no confidently assigned D gene. The CDR3 holds 13 amino acids from the cysteine to the phenylalanine. Only CDR3 DNA remains: 39 bases, in frame from the first base. V and J are truncated by 7 bases and 5 bases respectively, leaving an intervening sequence of 9 bases. CDR1 and CDR2 are read off the germline V gene as MGHDK and SYGVNS.